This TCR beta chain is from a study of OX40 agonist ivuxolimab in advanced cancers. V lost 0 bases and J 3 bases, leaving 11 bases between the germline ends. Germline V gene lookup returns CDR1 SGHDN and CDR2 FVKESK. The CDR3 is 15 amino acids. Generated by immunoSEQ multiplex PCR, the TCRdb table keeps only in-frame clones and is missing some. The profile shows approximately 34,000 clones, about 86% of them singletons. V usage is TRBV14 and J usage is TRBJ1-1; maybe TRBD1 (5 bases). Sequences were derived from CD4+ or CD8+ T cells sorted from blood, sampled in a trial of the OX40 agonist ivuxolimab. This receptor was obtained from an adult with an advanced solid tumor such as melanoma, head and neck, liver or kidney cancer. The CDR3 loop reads CASSQEFRGDTEAFF. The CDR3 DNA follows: TGTGCCAGCAGCCAAGAATTCCGAGGGGACACTGAAGCTTTCTTT.